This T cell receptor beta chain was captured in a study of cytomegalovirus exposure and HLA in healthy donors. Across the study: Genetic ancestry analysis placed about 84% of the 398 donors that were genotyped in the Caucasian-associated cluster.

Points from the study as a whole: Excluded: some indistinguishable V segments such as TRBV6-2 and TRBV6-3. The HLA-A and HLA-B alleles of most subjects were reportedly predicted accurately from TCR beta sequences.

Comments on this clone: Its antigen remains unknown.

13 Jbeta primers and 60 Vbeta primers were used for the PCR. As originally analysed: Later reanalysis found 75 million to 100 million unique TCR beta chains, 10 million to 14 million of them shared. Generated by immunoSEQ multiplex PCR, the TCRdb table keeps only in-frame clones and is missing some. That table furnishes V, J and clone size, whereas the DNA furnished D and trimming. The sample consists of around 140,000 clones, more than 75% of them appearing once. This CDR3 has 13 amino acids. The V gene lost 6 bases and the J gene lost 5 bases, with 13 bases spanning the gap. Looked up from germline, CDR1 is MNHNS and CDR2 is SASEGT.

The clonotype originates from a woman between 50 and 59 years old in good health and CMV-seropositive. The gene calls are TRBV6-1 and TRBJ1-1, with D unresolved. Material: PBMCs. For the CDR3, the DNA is TGTGCCAGCAGGGCCCTGTTGATAACTGAAGCTTTCTTT. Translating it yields CASRALLITEAFF.